The rows below give T cell receptor beta chains drawn from one sample of a study of cytomegalovirus exposure and HLA in healthy donors. Here immunoSEQ multiplex PCR was the method, and the copy in TCRdb shows in-frame clones only, minus some. This table has some 110,000 clones, approximately 80% appearing once. Sequencing input: PBMCs. The receptors originated from a man between 25 and 39 years old in good health and CMV-seropositive. Both conserved end residues are part of each CDR3. Each record gives: J gene, V gene, D gene, clone size, CDR3 protein, CDR3 DNA. A D gene is named only where the DNA matches it firmly. Clone size, where shown, is once, few, many, or a class for clones that have expanded.

J gene: TRBJ2-5; V gene: TRBV7-8; D gene: TRBD1; clone size: once; CDR3 protein: CASSLRPQGRYQETQYF; CDR3 DNA: TGTGCCAGCAGCTTAAGGCCACAGGGGAGATACCAAGAGACCCAGTACTTC
J gene: TRBJ1-5; V gene: TRBV15; D gene: TRBD1; clone size: few; CDR3 protein: CATSRDKGAYSNQPQHF; CDR3 DNA: TGTGCCACCAGCAGAGATAAGGGGGCTTATAGCAATCAGCCCCAGCATTTT
J gene: TRBJ2-5; V gene: TRBV11-2; D gene: .; clone size: .; CDR3 protein: CASSLGGAGVQETQYF; CDR3 DNA: TGTGCCAGCAGCTTAGGGGGGGCGGGGGTCCAAGAGACCCAGTACTTC
J gene: TRBJ1-2; V gene: TRBV5-1; D gene: TRBD1; clone size: .; CDR3 protein: CASSLGQGLDGYTF; CDR3 DNA: TGCGCCAGCAGCCTGGGACAGGGGCTGGATGGCTACACCTTC
J gene: TRBJ1-1; V gene: TRBV5-1; D gene: .; clone size: .; CDR3 protein: CASMRDNTEAFF; CDR3 DNA: TGCGCTAGCATGAGGGATAACACTGAAGCTTTCTTT
J gene: TRBJ2-4; V gene: TRBV5-1; D gene: TRBD2; clone size: .; CDR3 protein: CASSLIEPGLAGGPAIQYF; CDR3 DNA: TGCGCCAGCAGCCTCATCGAGCCGGGACTAGCGGGGGGGCCAGCCATTCAGTACTTC
J gene: TRBJ2-1; V gene: TRBV6-5; D gene: .; clone size: .; CDR3 protein: CASSTGSGEQFF; CDR3 DNA: TGTGCCAGCAGTACAGGGAGCGGTGAGCAGTTCTTC
J gene: TRBJ1-5; V gene: TRBV6-5; D gene: TRBD1; clone size: .; CDR3 protein: CASSPDRYNQPQHF; CDR3 DNA: TGTGCCAGCAGTCCGGACAGGTACAATCAGCCCCAGCATTTT
J gene: TRBJ2-3; V gene: TRBV28; D gene: .; clone size: .; CDR3 protein: CASSLADGHAGTQYF; CDR3 DNA: TGTGCCAGCAGTTTAGCGGACGGCCATGCGGGTACGCAGTATTTT
J gene: TRBJ2-7; V gene: TRBV6-5; D gene: .; clone size: .; CDR3 protein: CASSYSNEQYF; CDR3 DNA: TGTGCCAGCAGTTACTCGAACGAGCAGTACTTC
J gene: TRBJ1-3; V gene: TRBV13; D gene: TRBD1; clone size: .; CDR3 protein: CASSLQGAGNTIYF; CDR3 DNA: TGTGCCAGCAGCTTACAGGGGGCTGGAAACACCATATATTTT
J gene: TRBJ2-6; V gene: TRBV5-4; D gene: TRBD1; clone size: .; CDR3 protein: CASRPGQGALGANVLTF; CDR3 DNA: TGTGCCAGCAGACCGGGACAGGGGGCGCTCGGGGCCAACGTCCTGACTTTC
J gene: TRBJ2-3; V gene: TRBV11-2; D gene: .; clone size: .; CDR3 protein: CASSLAGLAGDTDTQYF; CDR3 DNA: TGTGCCAGCAGCTTAGCTGGCCTAGCAGGGGACACAGATACGCAGTATTTT
J gene: TRBJ2-4; V gene: TRBV25-1; D gene: TRBD2; clone size: .; CDR3 protein: CASSELSGGDKNIQYF; CDR3 DNA: TGTGCCAGCAGTGAATTGAGCGGGGGGGATAAAAACATTCAGTACTTC
J gene: TRBJ1-6; V gene: TRBV19; D gene: TRBD1; clone size: .; CDR3 protein: CASSPGQGWIGQGTLHF; CDR3 DNA: TGTGCCAGTAGTCCTGGACAGGGCTGGATCGGGCAGGGAACCCTCCACTTT
J gene: TRBJ2-1; V gene: TRBV25-1; D gene: .; clone size: .; CDR3 protein: CASSLGPGVPPYNEQFF; CDR3 DNA: TGTGCCAGCAGTTTGGGGCCGGGGGTCCCCCCCTACAATGAGCAGTTCTTC
J gene: TRBJ1-2; V gene: TRBV6-5; D gene: .; clone size: .; CDR3 protein: CASSVVSDYGYTF; CDR3 DNA: TGTGCCAGCAGTGTCGTCAGCGACTATGGCTACACCTTC
J gene: TRBJ2-7; V gene: TRBV6-5; D gene: TRBD1; clone size: .; CDR3 protein: CASRGQGRNEQYF; CDR3 DNA: TGTGCCAGCAGGGGACAGGGGAGGAACGAGCAGTACTTC
J gene: TRBJ2-1; V gene: TRBV4-2; D gene: .; clone size: .; CDR3 protein: CASSQVRGYNEQFF; CDR3 DNA: TGTGCCAGCAGCCAAGTACGGGGGTACAATGAGCAGTTCTTC
J gene: TRBJ1-1; V gene: TRBV6-1; D gene: .; clone size: .; CDR3 protein: CASSEAAGDTEAFF; CDR3 DNA: TGTGCCAGCAGTGAAGCGGCGGGGGACACTGAAGCTTTCTTT
J gene: TRBJ2-3; V gene: TRBV5-6; D gene: TRBD2; clone size: .; CDR3 protein: CASSPGLAGGPSTQYF; CDR3 DNA: TGTGCCAGCAGCCCGGGACTAGCGGGAGGGCCGAGTACGCAGTATTTT
J gene: TRBJ2-3; V gene: TRBV19; D gene: .; clone size: .; CDR3 protein: CASSYPRGAGTDTQYF; CDR3 DNA: TGTGCCAGTAGTTACCCTCGGGGAGCGGGCACAGATACGCAGTATTTT
J gene: TRBJ1-1; V gene: TRBV11-2; D gene: .; clone size: .; CDR3 protein: CASSFLEKNTEAFF; CDR3 DNA: TGTGCCAGCAGCTTTCTAGAGAAAAACACTGAAGCTTTCTTT
J gene: TRBJ1-5; V gene: TRBV7-8; D gene: .; clone size: few; CDR3 protein: CASSSGGPSNQPQHF; CDR3 DNA: TGTGCCAGCAGCTCAGGAGGCCCCAGCAATCAGCCCCAGCATTTT
J gene: TRBJ2-2; V gene: TRBV6-5; D gene: TRBD1; clone size: .; CDR3 protein: CASSPITGDTGELFF; CDR3 DNA: TGTGCCAGCAGTCCAATTACAGGGGACACCGGGGAGCTGTTTTTT
J gene: TRBJ1-2; V gene: TRBV2; D gene: TRBD1; clone size: .; CDR3 protein: CASSEQGASGYGYTF; CDR3 DNA: TGTGCCAGCAGTGAACAGGGGGCGTCTGGCTATGGCTACACCTTC
J gene: TRBJ2-1; V gene: TRBV14; D gene: TRBD2; clone size: .; CDR3 protein: CASSRLAGGRPVGPPLF; CDR3 DNA: TGTGCCAGCAGCCGACTAGCGGGAGGGCGGCCTGTCGGCCCTCCCCTCTTC
J gene: TRBJ2-2; V gene: TRBV6-4; D gene: .; clone size: .; CDR3 protein: CASRDTTRTGELFF; CDR3 DNA: TGTGCCAGCAGAGACACCACCCGGACCGGGGAGCTGTTTTTT
J gene: TRBJ1-1; V gene: TRBV9; D gene: .; clone size: once; CDR3 protein: CASSVELGGTEAFF; CDR3 DNA: TGTGCCAGCAGCGTAGAATTAGGGGGCACTGAAGCTTTCTTT
J gene: TRBJ1-6; V gene: TRBV19; D gene: .; clone size: .; CDR3 protein: CASSIQGQNSPLHF; CDR3 DNA: TGTGCCAGTAGTATACAGGGGCAGAATTCACCCCTCCACTTT
J gene: TRBJ1-5; V gene: TRBV2; D gene: .; clone size: .; CDR3 protein: CASSDSGGGQPQHF; CDR3 DNA: TGTGCCAGCAGTGATTCGGGGGGCGGTCAGCCCCAGCATTTT
J gene: TRBJ1-2; V gene: TRBV5-1; D gene: .; clone size: once; CDR3 protein: CASSFPGYGYTF; CDR3 DNA: TGTGCCAGCAGCTTTCCAGGTTACGGCTACACCTTC
J gene: TRBJ1-2; V gene: TRBV7-9; D gene: TRBD1; clone size: .; CDR3 protein: CATNRGQGQDQSDGYTF; CDR3 DNA: TGTGCCACCAACCGGGGACAGGGTCAGGACCAGTCCGATGGCTACACCTTC
J gene: TRBJ2-3; V gene: TRBV2; D gene: TRBD2; clone size: .; CDR3 protein: CASSRGGLTDTQYF; CDR3 DNA: TGTGCCAGCAGTCGCGGGGGGCTCACAGATACGCAGTATTTT
J gene: TRBJ2-1; V gene: TRBV7-8; D gene: .; clone size: .; CDR3 protein: CASSLRLGGDGQFF; CDR3 DNA: TGTGCCAGCAGCTTACGACTAGGAGGCGATGGGCAGTTCTTC
J gene: TRBJ1-6; V gene: TRBV30; D gene: .; clone size: .; CDR3 protein: CAWTRQDSSPLHF; CDR3 DNA: TGTGCCTGGACGCGACAGGATAGTTCACCCCTCCACTTT
J gene: TRBJ1-5; V gene: TRBV5-1; D gene: .; clone size: .; CDR3 protein: CASSLQGSNQPQHF; CDR3 DNA: TGCGCCAGCAGCTTACAGGGAAGCAATCAGCCCCAGCATTTT
J gene: TRBJ2-3; V gene: TRBV30; D gene: TRBD2; clone size: few; CDR3 protein: CAWSTVLAGAPDTQYF; CDR3 DNA: TGTGCCTGGAGTACGGTACTAGCGGGAGCCCCAGATACGCAGTATTTT
J gene: TRBJ1-2; V gene: TRBV6-1; D gene: .; clone size: .; CDR3 protein: CASSEYGGGYGYTF; CDR3 DNA: TGTGCCAGCAGTGAATACGGGGGGGGGTATGGCTACACCTTC
J gene: TRBJ2-1; V gene: TRBV7-8; D gene: TRBD2; clone size: .; CDR3 protein: CASSFSGRALYHEQFF; CDR3 DNA: TGTGCCAGCAGCTTTAGCGGGAGGGCCCTATATCATGAGCAGTTCTTC
J gene: TRBJ1-2; V gene: TRBV6-5; D gene: .; clone size: .; CDR3 protein: CASSEHRADGYTF; CDR3 DNA: TGTGCCAGCAGTGAACACAGGGCGGATGGCTACACCTTC
J gene: TRBJ1-2; V gene: TRBV12-5; D gene: .; clone size: once; CDR3 protein: CASGPRRGGNYGYTF; CDR3 DNA: TGTGCTAGTGGCCCAAGGCGGGGAGGGAACTATGGCTACACCTTC
J gene: TRBJ1-1; V gene: TRBV11-3; D gene: .; clone size: .; CDR3 protein: CASSRGGLAFF; CDR3 DNA: TGTGCCAGCAGCAGGGGGGGACTCGCTTTCTTT
J gene: TRBJ2-1; V gene: TRBV9; D gene: TRBD2; clone size: .; CDR3 protein: CASSATRGGYNEQFF; CDR3 DNA: TGTGCCAGCAGCGCCACCCGCGGGGGGTACAATGAGCAGTTCTTC
J gene: TRBJ1-1; V gene: TRBV5-1; D gene: .; clone size: once; CDR3 protein: CASSLSPGGQSTEAFF; CDR3 DNA: TGCGCCAGCAGCTTGTCCCCAGGTGGGCAAAGCACTGAAGCTTTCTTT
J gene: TRBJ2-7; V gene: TRBV7-9; D gene: TRBD1; clone size: .; CDR3 protein: CASSSAVSRDRTYEQYF; CDR3 DNA: TGTGCCAGCAGCTCCGCGGTCAGTAGGGACAGGACCTACGAGCAGTACTTC
J gene: TRBJ1-1; V gene: TRBV28; D gene: TRBD1; clone size: once; CDR3 protein: CASRLQGVDFF; CDR3 DNA: TGTGCCAGCAGGCTACAGGGGGTGGATTTCTTT
J gene: TRBJ2-5; V gene: TRBV7-8; D gene: TRBD2; clone size: .; CDR3 protein: CASSSIRGGTQYF; CDR3 DNA: TGTGCCAGCAGCTCGATTCGCGGGGGGACCCAGTACTTC
J gene: TRBJ2-1; V gene: TRBV13; D gene: TRBD1; clone size: .; CDR3 protein: CASSLGPGTGIDNEQFF; CDR3 DNA: TGTGCCAGCAGCTTAGGCCCGGGGACAGGGATAGACAATGAGCAGTTCTTC
J gene: TRBJ1-3; V gene: TRBV10-1; D gene: TRBD1; clone size: .; CDR3 protein: CASRGTAGNTIYF; CDR3 DNA: TGCGCCAGCCGCGGGACAGCCGGAAACACCATATATTTT
J gene: TRBJ2-5; V gene: TRBV5-1; D gene: .; clone size: few; CDR3 protein: CASSLITHGETQYF; CDR3 DNA: TGCGCCAGCAGCTTGATTACCCACGGTGAGACCCAGTACTTC
J gene: TRBJ2-1; V gene: TRBV30; D gene: TRBD1; clone size: .; CDR3 protein: CAWSTGQPKQFF; CDR3 DNA: TGTGCCTGGAGTACGGGACAGCCTAAGCAGTTCTTC
J gene: TRBJ2-5; V gene: TRBV10-3; D gene: .; clone size: few; CDR3 protein: CAISEHFPGETQYF; CDR3 DNA: TGTGCCATCAGTGAGCACTTCCCGGGGGAGACCCAGTACTTC
J gene: TRBJ1-2; V gene: TRBV6-6; D gene: TRBD1; clone size: .; CDR3 protein: CASSYPSGTGNYGYTF; CDR3 DNA: TGTGCCAGCAGTTACCCCTCTGGGACAGGGAACTATGGCTACACCTTC
J gene: TRBJ1-1; V gene: TRBV7-8; D gene: TRBD1; clone size: few; CDR3 protein: CASSGTATITMNTEAFF; CDR3 DNA: TGTGCCAGCAGTGGGACAGCAACAATTACTATGAACACTGAAGCTTTCTTT
J gene: TRBJ2-2; V gene: TRBV6-4; D gene: TRBD1; clone size: .; CDR3 protein: CATGAGDSNTGELFF; CDR3 DNA: TGTGCCACCGGGGCCGGGGACAGCAACACCGGGGAGCTGTTTTTT
J gene: TRBJ2-7; V gene: TRBV19; D gene: .; clone size: once; CDR3 protein: CASSIDLATNEQYF; CDR3 DNA: TGTGCCAGTAGTATAGATCTTGCGACTAACGAGCAGTACTTC
J gene: TRBJ2-7; V gene: TRBV7-9; D gene: .; clone size: .; CDR3 protein: CASSLSDRDYEQYF; CDR3 DNA: TGTGCCAGCAGCTTGAGTGACAGAGACTACGAGCAGTACTTC
J gene: TRBJ1-3; V gene: TRBV7-9; D gene: .; clone size: .; CDR3 protein: CASSLAILGNTIYF; CDR3 DNA: TGTGCCAGCAGCTTAGCTATTCTCGGAAACACCATATATTTT
J gene: TRBJ2-4; V gene: TRBV5-6; D gene: .; clone size: .; CDR3 protein: CASSLRVGIQYF; CDR3 DNA: TGTGCCAGCAGCTTGCGGGTAGGCATTCAGTACTTC